This T cell receptor beta chain was sequenced in a study of blood T cell repertoires in COVID-19. Some clones are missing from TCRdb's copy, which holds only in-frame ones; the method was immunoSEQ multiplex PCR. The sample has about 170,000 clones, over 70% seen once; the top ten hold 2.9%. V gave up 5 bases and J gave up 0 bases; unmatched junction bases: 3. CDR1 is LNHDA and CDR2 is SQIVND in the germline V gene (reference sequence). This CDR3 has 14 residues. The source material was peripheral blood. V usage is TRBV19 and J usage is TRBJ1-2, with TRBD1 matching 7 bases. The TCR sequence derives from a woman in her sixties or seventies with acute or convalescent COVID-19. CDR3 DNA: TGTGCCAGTAGTTGGGGGACAGCTAACTATGGCTACACCTTC. Translating it yields CASSWGTANYGYTF.